This T cell receptor beta chain was found in a study of radiation and T cells in renal cell carcinoma (TCRdb year 2020). Study-level background: The samples were obtained from a clinical trial, where primary renal cell carcinomas were treated with 15 Gy stereotactic body radiation therapy and then removed by nephrectomy 4 weeks afterward. In the approximately 53 samples combined, fewer than 5 million unique CDR3 nucleotide sequences were found, encoding roughly 2,500,000 unique CDR3 amino acid sequences. A total of approximately 53 samples underwent TCR beta sequencing, made up of approximately 26 tumors and some 27 peripheral blood samples. General findings and caveats noted by the study authors: The single-armed trial design could not address effects of radiation dose or scheduling on the TCR repertoire. Because pretreatment tumor biopsies were not available, the study could not determine whether clonotypes were already present within the tumor at baseline. Dynamics of the blood repertoire were not tracked past 4 weeks after treatment. Top tumor clonotypes rose in blood from baseline to 2 weeks post-radiation, then contracted by 4 weeks, suggesting transient expansion of tumor-resident clones.

Comment on this clone: The specificity of this receptor is unknown. Qualities for individual bases were not recorded, and no much larger clone is one base off.

TCR beta libraries were generated from genomic DNA with the immunoSEQ kit, following the manufacturer's recommendations. For library preparation, a first multiplex PCR was performed with proprietary primers, followed by a second PCR in which unique barcodes were added, and bead cleanups were performed after each round. Each sample batch included a kit-provided positive control reaction and a negative control reaction. The final libraries underwent checking on an Agilent 4200 TapeStation D1000 ScreenTape, volumetric pooling, and quantification by qPCR. Sequencing was performed on an Illumina NextSeq500 with a MidOutput 150-cycle cartridge, and 156 Read1 and 15 Index1 cycles were run with kit custom primers. The pooled library was loaded at around 1.1 pM, and around 22% PhiX control was spiked in. The original pipeline was this. Vendor-processed data were analyzed in R, with a clonotype defined as all T cells sharing the same CDR3 nucleotide sequence. In the clone abundance analyses, frequencies were normalized to the 10,000 most abundant clones in each sample. Public T cell clones, which averaged fewer than five per sample, were removed prior to analysis. Tumor-enriched and baseline blood-enriched clonotypes were defined by at least a 32-fold difference in abundance between compartments. A beta-binomial differential abundance model was used to identify clonotypes that were expanded or contracted between blood time points. Tumor-blood repertoire similarity was measured with the Baroni-Urbani and Buser coefficient, and group comparisons used two-tailed Wilcoxon tests in R. TCRdb limited this immuneACCESS table to in-frame rearrangements with V and J called. A share of clones is missing; checked studies link under half to unresolved V genes, and the rest is unexplained. Clone size and V and J calls were adopted from that table, with D and trimming inferred from the DNA. In all, the sample holds some 150,000 clones, and 70% to 90% of those were seen once. About 12% of the sample is in the top ten clones.

The junction carries 12 bases between V and J, which are trimmed by 4 bases and 8 bases respectively. The CDR3 runs 12 amino acids, cysteine and phenylalanine included. The retained sequence is limited to the CDR3, 36 bases, with the frame set at the first base. The germline V gene encodes CDR1 PRHDT and CDR2 FYEKMQ (reference sequence). Sample time point, as interpreted from the label and publication: baseline pretreatment blood. According to the study, the label for this sample's treatment or condition signals: 15 Gy SBRT to primary tumor, nephrectomy 4 weeks later. To follow tumor-enriched clonotypes, peripheral blood was collected serially from radiation-treated patients at baseline and again at 2 weeks and 4 weeks after SBRT. All patients had renal cell carcinoma with clear cell pathology. Genomic DNA for TCR sequencing was prepared using the QIAamp DNA Blood Mini Kit (Qiagen). The analyses included only samples that passed all quality control checks.

Recombination linked TRBV13 to TRBJ2-7; the D gene could be TRBD1 or TRBD2, each one agreeing over 5 bases. This clonotype originated in a woman aged 45-65 years with renal cell carcinoma. The material sequenced was blood, taken from a patient whose treatment included radiotherapy and nephrectomy. In nucleotide form, the sequence is TGTGCCAGCAGCTCCTACGGGGCCCAGCAGTACTTC. Protein translation: CASSSYGAQQYF.